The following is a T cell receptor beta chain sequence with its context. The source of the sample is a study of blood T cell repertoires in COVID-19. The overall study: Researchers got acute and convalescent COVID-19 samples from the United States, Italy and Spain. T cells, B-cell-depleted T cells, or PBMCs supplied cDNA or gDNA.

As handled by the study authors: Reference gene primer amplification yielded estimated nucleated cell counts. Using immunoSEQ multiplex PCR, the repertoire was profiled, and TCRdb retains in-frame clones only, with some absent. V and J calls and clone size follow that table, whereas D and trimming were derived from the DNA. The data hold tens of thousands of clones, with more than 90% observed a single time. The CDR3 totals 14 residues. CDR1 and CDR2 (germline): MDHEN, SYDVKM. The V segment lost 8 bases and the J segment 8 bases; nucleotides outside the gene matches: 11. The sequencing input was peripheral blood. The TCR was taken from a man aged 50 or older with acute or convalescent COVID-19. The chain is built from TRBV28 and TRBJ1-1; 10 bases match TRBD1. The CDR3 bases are TGTGCCAGCGACCGACAGGGGGCGCAAAGCGAAGCTTTCTTT. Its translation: CASDRQGAQSEAFF.